What follows are 8 T cell receptor beta chains derived from one specimen sequenced in a study of neurological immune-mediated disorders. Via MiXCR, TCRdb re-called the 5' RACE reads, giving one row per CDR3 protein. The sample records about 77,000 distinct CDR3 sequences, about 9.4% being singletons. The sequenced sample consisted of PBMCs. These receptor sequences come from a man aged 50-60 years in good health.

This clonotype was seen many times. J is TRBJ1-2 and V is TRBV7-2; 10 bases are a match to TRBD1. From germline, CDR1 is SGHTA and CDR2 FQGNSA. The V and J ends lost 5 bases and 7 bases, in that order; junction bases with no gene match: 10. This CDR3 has 15 residues. CDR3 amino acids: CASSPAPDRGGGYTF. The CDR3 DNA is TGTGCCAGCAGCCCGGCCCCGGACAGGGGGGGTGGCTACACCTTC. The full variable domain, with the rest looked up from reference TRBV7-2 and TRBJ1-2, is GAGVSQSPSNKVTEKGKDVELRCDPISGHTALYWYRQSLGQGLEFLIYFQGNSAPDKSGLPSDRFSAERTGGSVSTLTIQRTQQEDSAVYLCASSPAPDRGGGYTFGSGTRLTVV.

This clonotype was found many times. The chain recombines TRBV27 with TRBJ1-5; 7 positions match TRBD1. CDR3 length: 17 residues. Germline V gene lookup returns CDR1 MNHEY and CDR2 SMNVEV (reference sequence). V was clipped by 5 bases and J by 4 bases; unmatched bases: 14. The CDR3 reads CASSPYPQTGKNQPQHF. Written as DNA, the CDR3 is TGTGCCAGCAGTCCCTACCCCCAGACAGGGAAGAATCAGCCCCAGCATTTT.

This clonotype was recorded at least ten times. V is TRBV7-2 and J is TRBJ2-3; 11 nucleotides match TRBD2. Germline V gene lookup returns CDR1 SGHTA and CDR2 FQGNSA. The CDR3 spans 17 residues. The ends lost 1 base at V and 5 bases at J; junction bases unmatched: 8. The CDR3 loop is CASSLDYSGGALDTQYF. CDR3 nucleotides: TGTGCCAGCAGCTTAGACTATAGCGGGGGGGCCCTAGATACGCAGTATTTT.

This clonotype was counted many times. The chain is built from TRBV7-3 and TRBJ2-2; D unresolved. This CDR3 spans 15 amino acids. V shed 2 bases and J shed 0 bases, with 7 bases lying between them. Per germline, CDR1 SGHTA and CDR2 FQGTGA. The CDR3 region is CASSLLASNTGELFF. CDR3 in DNA: TGTGCCAGCAGCTTATTGGCCTCGAACACCGGGGAGCTGTTTTTT.

The chain couples TRBV5-1 to TRBJ2-1, with D unresolved. The CDR3 is 15 amino acids. Germline V lookup: CDR1 SGHRS, CDR2 YFSETQ. V was trimmed by 0 bases and J by 3 bases, leaving 10 bases between them. The chain's CDR3 is CASSLAWTGYNEQFF. In DNA form, the CDR3 reads TGCGCCAGCAGCTTGGCCTGGACGGGCTACAATGAGCAGTTCTTC.

This clonotype has ten or more counts. The chain recombines TRBV5-1 with TRBJ1-3; D is unresolved. CDR3 length: 15 residues. V dropped 2 bases and J dropped 0 bases, with 9 bases sitting between them. Looked up from germline, CDR1 is SGHRS and CDR2 is YFSETQ. The CDR3 region is CASSFDASSGNTIYF. CDR3 coding DNA: TGCGCCAGCAGCTTCGACGCTAGCTCTGGAAACACCATATATTTT.

This clonotype showed up many times. The chain links TRBV12-3 or TRBV12-4 to TRBJ2-1; 9 bases agree with TRBD1. There are 15 residues in the CDR3. V lost 5 bases to trimming and J lost 7 bases; unmatched junction nucleotides: 9. DNA for the CDR3: TGTGCCAGCAGTCCCCGGGACAGGGTGTTTAATGAGCAGTTCTTC. Its protein product is CASSPRDRVFNEQFF.

This clonotype was seen ten or more times. The chain's CDR3 is CASSLVAGYGYTF. CDR3 nucleotide sequence: TGTGCCAGCAGCTTGGTTGCAGGGTATGGCTACACCTTC. The V and J genes are TRBV5-5 and TRBJ1-2, with D possibly matching TRBD1 (5 bases). The CDR3 length is 13 residues. The V gene's germline CDR1 is SGHKS and CDR2 YYEKEE (reference sequence). V was pared by 0 bases and J by 5 bases, with 8 bases between.